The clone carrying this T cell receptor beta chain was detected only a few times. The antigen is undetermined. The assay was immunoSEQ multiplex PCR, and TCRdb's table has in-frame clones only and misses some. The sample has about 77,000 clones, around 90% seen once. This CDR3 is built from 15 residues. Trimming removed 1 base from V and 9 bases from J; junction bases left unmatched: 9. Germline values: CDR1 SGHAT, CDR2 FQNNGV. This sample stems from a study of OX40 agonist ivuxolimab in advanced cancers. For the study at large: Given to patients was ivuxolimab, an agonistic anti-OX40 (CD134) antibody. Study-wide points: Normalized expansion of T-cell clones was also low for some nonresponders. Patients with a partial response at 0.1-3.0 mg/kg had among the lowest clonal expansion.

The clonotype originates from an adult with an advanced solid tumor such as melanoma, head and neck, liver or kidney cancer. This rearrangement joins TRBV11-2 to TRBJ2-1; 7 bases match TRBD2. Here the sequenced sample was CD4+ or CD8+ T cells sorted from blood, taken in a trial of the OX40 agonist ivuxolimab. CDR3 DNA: TGTGCCAGCAGCTTAGGGGGGGGAGACGGCGGTGAGCAGTTCTTC. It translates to CASSLGGGDGGEQFF.